Listed below are T cell receptor beta chains from one sample, sequenced in a study of Graves' ophthalmopathy and Graves' hyperthyroidism. TCRdb reanalysed the multiplex PCR reads using MiXCR and keeps one entry per CDR3 protein. The sample holds about 740,000 distinct CDR3 sequences, 35% to 50% seen once. The sequenced material came from peripheral blood. These receptors came from an adult man with Graves' ophthalmopathy. The CDR3 runs from the conserved cysteine through the conserved F or W. The D gene is left open where the match is weak. Where a row states a size, it is once, few, many or the class of an expanded clone; other rows omit it.

v_call	d_call	clone_size	j_call	cdr3_aa	cdr3_nt
TRBV20-1	-	-	TRBJ1-2	CSAREPRGGEGGYTF	TGCAGTGCTAGAGAACCCCGGGGGGGGGAAGGAGGCTACACCTTC
TRBV10-3	TRBD2	-	TRBJ2-2	CASSITSGSTGELFF	TGTGCCAGCAGTATAACTAGCGGGAGCACCGGGGAGCTGTTTTTT
TRBV10-3	TRBD2	-	TRBJ2-7	CAIRRTSEGYEQYF	TGTGCCATCAGAAGGACTAGCGAGGGGTACGAGCAGTACTTC
TRBV2	-	many	TRBJ1-1	CASSEGQVTEAFF	TGTGCCAGCAGTGAAGGGCAGGTCACTGAAGCTTTCTTT
TRBV2	TRBD2	few	TRBJ2-7	CASTPRTSGAYEQYF	TGTGCCAGCACCCCCCGGACTAGCGGAGCCTACGAGCAGTACTTC
TRBV24-1	-	-	TRBJ2-2	CATNPPGGKAGELFF	TGTGCCACCAATCCCCCGGGCGGGAAGGCCGGGGAGCTGTTTTTT
TRBV30	-	-	TRBJ1-2	CAWSLRATNGYTF	TGTGCCTGGAGTTTGAGGGCAACGAATGGCTACACCTTC
TRBV29-1	-	-	TRBJ2-6	CSVDHSGANVLTF	TGCAGCGTAGATCATTCTGGGGCCAACGTCCTGACTTTC
TRBV16	TRBD1	few	TRBJ1-1	CASSPTGTGNLNTEAFF	TGTGCCAGCAGCCCGACCGGGACAGGGAATCTGAACACTGAAGCTTTCTTT
TRBV6-6	-	-	TRBJ2-7	CASSQSDEQYF	TGTGCCAGCAGCCAAAGCGACGAGCAGTACTTC
TRBV2	-	many	TRBJ1-3	CASTEGGSYSGNTIYF	TGTGCCAGCACCGAAGGAGGCAGCTACTCTGGAAACACCATATATTTT
TRBV2	-	-	TRBJ1-6	CASSQDVLSSYNSPLHF	TGTGCCAGCAGCCAAGACGTGCTGAGCTCCTATAATTCACCCCTCCACTTT
TRBV10-3	TRBD2	few	TRBJ2-2	CAILERGRANTGELFF	TGTGCCATCCTTGAGCGCGGGAGGGCGAACACCGGGGAGCTGTTTTTT
TRBV10-3	-	-	TRBJ2-7	CASSESQAYEQYF	TGTGCCAGCAGTGAATCACAAGCCTACGAGCAGTACTTC
TRBV25-1	-	few	TRBJ2-7	CASSAPGTNSYEQYF	TGTGCCAGCAGTGCGCCTGGGACAAACTCCTACGAGCAGTACTTC
TRBV29-1	TRBD1	-	TRBJ1-5	CSVATGFNQPQHF	TGCAGCGTTGCGACAGGGTTCAATCAGCCCCAGCATTTT
TRBV29-1	TRBD1	-	TRBJ1-1	CSVGTSSTGGGTEAFF	TGCAGCGTTGGGACTTCGAGCACAGGGGGCGGCACTGAAGCTTTCTTT
TRBV29-1	TRBD1	few	TRBJ2-3	CSVEGRAGGNTDTQYF	TGCAGCGTTGAAGGACGGGCAGGGGGCAACACAGATACGCAGTATTTT
TRBV5-6	-	few	TRBJ1-1	CASSLEGDPAWSFF	TGTGCCAGCAGCTTGGAAGGGGATCCGGCGTGGTCTTTCTTT
TRBV29-1	-	many	TRBJ2-5	CSGRQAGQETQYF	TGCAGCGGGAGACAGGCGGGCCAAGAGACCCAGTACTTC
TRBV6-5	-	-	TRBJ1-1	CASSESSGTEAFF	TGTGCCAGCAGTGAAAGTTCAGGTACTGAAGCTTTCTTT
TRBV24-1	-	few	TRBJ2-6	CATSDPGHNYVTSGANVLTF	TGTGCCACCAGTGATCCGGGACACAATTATGTCACCTCCGGGGCCAACGTCCTGACTTTC
TRBV6-4	TRBD1	once	TRBJ1-6	CASSVDRDSPLHF	TGTGCCAGCAGTGTCGACAGGGATTCACCCCTCCACTTT
TRBV7-2	-	few	TRBJ2-5	CASSSVQGIQETQYF	TGTGCCAGCAGCTCTGTTCAGGGGATCCAAGAGACCCAGTACTTC
TRBV2	TRBD1	-	TRBJ1-4	CASTRIGTEGQKLFF	TGTGCCAGCACCAGGATAGGGACAGAAGGACAAAAACTGTTTTTT
TRBV3-2	-	-	TRBJ1-2	CASSLRQRDYGYTF	TGTGCCAGCAGCCTACGACAGAGGGACTATGGCTACACCTTC
TRBV20-1	-	few	TRBJ1-1	CSARDSPGLAFF	TGCAGTGCTAGAGATTCCCCCGGGTTGGCTTTCTTT
TRBV14	-	-	TRBJ2-2	CASSQVLWAADTGELFF	TGTGCCAGCAGCCAAGTATTATGGGCAGCGGACACCGGGGAGCTGTTTTTT
TRBV7-9	TRBD1	many	TRBJ1-2	CASSLEWDRFNYGYTF	TGTGCCAGCAGCTTAGAGTGGGACAGATTTAACTATGGCTACACCTTC
TRBV10-3	TRBD1	-	TRBJ1-1	CAISYSRDRTYEAFF	TGTGCCATCAGTTACTCCCGGGACAGGACCTACGAAGCTTTCTTT
TRBV20-1	-	-	TRBJ2-5	CSARVGTGPTFRETQYF	TGCAGTGCTAGAGTTGGGACGGGCCCTACCTTTCGAGAGACCCAGTACTTC
TRBV6-6	TRBD1	-	TRBJ1-1	CASSWDRGSNTEAFF	TGTGCCAGCAGTTGGGACAGGGGTTCGAACACTGAAGCTTTCTTT
TRBV7-6	-	-	TRBJ1-1	CASSPKPGGTEAFF	TGTGCCAGCTCGCCTAAGCCGGGGGGCACTGAAGCTTTCTTT
TRBV5-5	-	many	TRBJ1-6	CASSTQGTYNSPLHF	TGTGCCAGCAGCACTCAGGGTACCTATAATTCACCCCTCCACTTT
TRBV11-2	TRBD1	-	TRBJ2-7	CASSLGGTAVHPEQYF	TGTGCCAGCAGCTTAGGAGGGACAGCAGTACACCCCGAGCAGTACTTC
TRBV11-2	-	-	TRBJ2-2	CASSLDPGTWATGELFF	TGTGCCAGCAGCTTAGACCCAGGGACCTGGGCCACCGGGGAGCTGTTTTTT
TRBV7-2	TRBD1	many	TRBJ2-7	CASSDRAEQYF	TGTGCCAGCAGCGACAGGGCCGAGCAGTACTTC
TRBV20-1	-	-	TRBJ1-1	CSASKGSTEAFF	TGCAGTGCGAGCAAGGGGTCCACTGAAGCTTTCTTT
TRBV7-9	-	-	TRBJ2-2	CASSLSGPTTGELFF	TGTGCCAGCAGCTTAAGCGGGCCGACGACCGGGGAGCTGTTTTTT
TRBV2	TRBD2	-	TRBJ2-5	CASRGREWGLETQYF	TGTGCCAGCAGAGGGCGGGAGTGGGGTCTAGAGACCCAGTACTTC
TRBV4-3	-	-	TRBJ1-4	CASSQDYGAGLRELFF	TGCGCCAGCAGCCAAGATTACGGTGCGGGGCTTAGGGAACTGTTTTTT
TRBV10-3	-	-	TRBJ1-6	CAITRDTNSPLHF	TGTGCCATCACTCGGGACACGAATTCACCCCTCCACTTT
TRBV10-1	-	few	TRBJ2-2	CASSDGAIGELFF	TGCGCCAGCAGTGACGGGGCTATCGGGGAGCTGTTTTTT
TRBV24-1	TRBD1	many	TRBJ1-5	CASSYLGGSNQPQHF	TGTGCCAGCAGTTACCTAGGGGGCAGCAATCAGCCCCAGCATTTT
TRBV7-9	-	few	TRBJ2-5	CASSLLVNETQYF	TGTGCCAGCAGTTTACTAGTAAACGAGACCCAGTACTTC
TRBV24-1	-	-	TRBJ2-5	CASSPPQGQETQYF	TGTGCCAGCTCACCACCACAGGGTCAAGAGACCCAGTACTTC
TRBV29-1	TRBD1	many	TRBJ1-6	CSVAVGTGNSPLHF	TGCAGCGTTGCAGTCGGGACAGGGAATTCACCCCTCCACTTT
TRBV10-3	-	many	TRBJ1-2	CAISESSGAYYGYTF	TGTGCCATCAGTGAGTCGTCGGGGGCGTACTATGGCTACACCTTC
TRBV9	-	-	TRBJ1-2	CASSPDEGGDYTF	TGTGCCAGCAGCCCCGATGAGGGCGGGGACTACACCTTC
TRBV2	TRBD1	-	TRBJ2-7	CASSTGGFYF	TGTGCCAGCAGTACAGGGGGTTTTTACTTC
TRBV2	-	-	TRBJ1-1	CASQRPGHSNTEAFF	TGTGCCAGCCAAAGACCGGGACACTCGAACACTGAAGCTTTCTTT